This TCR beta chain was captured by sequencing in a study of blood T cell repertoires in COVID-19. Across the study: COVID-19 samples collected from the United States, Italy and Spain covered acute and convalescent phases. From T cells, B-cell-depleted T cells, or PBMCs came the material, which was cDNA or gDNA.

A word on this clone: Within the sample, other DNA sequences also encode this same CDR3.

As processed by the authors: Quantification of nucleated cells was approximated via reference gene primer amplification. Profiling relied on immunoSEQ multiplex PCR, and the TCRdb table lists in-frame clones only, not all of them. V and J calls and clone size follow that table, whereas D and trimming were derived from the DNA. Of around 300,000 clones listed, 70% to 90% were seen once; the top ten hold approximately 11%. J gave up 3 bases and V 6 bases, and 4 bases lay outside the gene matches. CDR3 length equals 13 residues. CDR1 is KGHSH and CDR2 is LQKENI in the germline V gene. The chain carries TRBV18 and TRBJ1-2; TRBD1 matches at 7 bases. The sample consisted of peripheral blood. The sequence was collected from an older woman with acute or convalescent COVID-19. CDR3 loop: CASSPDRDYGYTF. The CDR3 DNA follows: TGTGCCAGCTCCCCCGACAGGGACTATGGCTACACCTTC. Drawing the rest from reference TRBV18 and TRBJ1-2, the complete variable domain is NAGVMQNPRHLVRRRGQEARLRCSPMKGHSHVYWYRQLPEEGLKFMVYLQKENIIDESGMPKERFSAEFPKEGPSILRIQQVVRGDSAAYFCASSPDRDYGYTFGSGTRLTVV.